The T cell receptor (beta chain) under discussion was sequenced for a study of OX40 agonist ivuxolimab in advanced cancers. The overall study: Dose-escalation patients' cancers were hepatocellular carcinoma, melanoma, renal cell or head and neck cancer.

Trimming shortened V by 8 bases and J by 4 bases, and 12 bases separated the two germline ends. CDR1 GTSNPN and CDR2 SVGIG come from the germline V gene (reference sequence). The CDR3 consists of 13 residues. General study points: Expanded clones belonging to CD8+ T cells outnumbered, on average, those of CD4+.

As to this clone: Its antigen is as yet unknown.

The protocol was immunoSEQ multiplex PCR, while the TCRdb copy is restricted to in-frame clones and leaves out a portion. Here the sample spans about 64,000 clones, about 85% being singletons. This rearrangement joins TRBV30 to TRBJ2-6; possible D gene TRBD1, 6 bases. Source: CD4+ or CD8+ T cells sorted from blood, taken in a trial of the OX40 agonist ivuxolimab. The sequence was obtained from an adult with an advanced solid tumor such as melanoma, head and neck, liver or kidney cancer. CDR3 in DNA: TGTGCCATAGACAGGCAGGGGGCCAACGTCCTGACTTTC. This encodes CAIDRQGANVLTF.